What follows are 23 T cell receptor beta chains derived from one specimen sequenced in a study of molecular identifiers for immune sequencing clone quantification. MiXCR, applied by TCRdb to the PCR reads, yields one record per CDR3 protein. The sample has around 480,000 distinct CDR3 sequences, less than 30% seen once; the top ten hold roughly 0.79%. Sequencing input: naive CD8+ T cells from blood, with Jurkat cell RNA spiked in. Subset of the sample: FACS-sorted CD8+CD4-CCR7+CD45RA+ naive T cells. These receptors were collected from a human donor in good health. Some libraries in this study had Jurkat cell RNA spiked in.

Comments on this clonotype: A read error may explain this, as a much larger clone is one base away. The conserved closing phenylalanine or tryptophan is absent in this CDR3, likely reflecting a read error. The chain links TRBV9 to TRBJ1-1; the D is unclear. V lost 0 bases to trimming and J lost 5 bases, with 11 bases between them. The CDR3 is 14 amino acids. Germline loops: CDR1 SGDLS, CDR2 YYNGEE. CDR3 sequence reads: CASSVEARGTEAFL. CDR3 bases: TGTGCCAGCAGCGTAGAGGCCCGGGGAACTGAAGCTTTCCTT.

The chain employs TRBV2 and TRBJ2-3; D is uncertain. V was cut by 11 bases and J by 2 bases, with 11 bases left in between. This CDR3 spans 12 amino acids. Germline CDR1 reads SNHLY; CDR2 reads FYNNEI. Here the CDR3 DNA reads TGTGCCCTTGGGCAGGCCACAGATACGCAGTATTTT. Amino acids: CALGQATDTQYF.

This clonotype was seen a single time. The V gene is TRBV7-9, the J gene TRBJ2-5, with a possible D match to TRBD1 (6 bases). The V end was cut by 4 bases, the J end by 4 bases, with 25 bases between. CDR3 size: 18 residues. Germline V CDR1 and CDR2: SEHNR, FQNEAQ (reference sequence). In nucleotides, the CDR3 is TGTGCCAGCAGCTCGACCCAGTTTAGGCAGGGGTACCTAGAGACCCAGTACTTC. Encoded protein: CASSSTQFRQGYLETQYF.

The J gene is TRBJ2-7, the V gene TRBV13; TRBD1 aligns across 7 bases. After removal of 5 bases from V and 2 bases from J, the junction contained 9 bases not matched to a gene. CDR1 and CDR2 (germline): PRHDT, FYEKMQ (reference sequence). The CDR3 is made up of 15 amino acids. CDR3 DNA sequence: TGTGCCAGCAGCACCTCACGTCAGGGGGCCTACGAGCAGTACTTC. Protein sequence: CASSTSRQGAYEQYF.

This clonotype has ten or more counts. The chain employs TRBV5-6 and TRBJ1-5; 7 bases are a match to TRBD1. CDR1 is SGHDT, CDR2 YYEEEE, per germline. The CDR3 spans 14 residues. Unmatched junction bases numbered 2, after V lost 2 bases and J lost 3 bases. The CDR3 DNA sequence: TGTGCCAGCAGCTTTGGACAGGCCAATCAGCCCCAGCATTTT. The encoded protein is CASSFGQANQPQHF.

This clonotype has a count of ten or more. The DNA for the CDR3 is TGTGCCAGCAGTTGGGCATTAGGGTACAATGAGCAGTTCTTC. It specifies CASSWALGYNEQFF. The chain joins TRBV27 to TRBJ2-1; unclear D gene. Trimming stripped 4 bases from V and 4 bases from J, with 11 bases between. This CDR3 region has 14 residues. From germline, CDR1 is MNHEY and CDR2 SMNVEV (reference sequence).

Concerning this clonotype itself: It may be a read error: a sequence one base away is much more abundant. This sequence joins TRBV28 and TRBJ2-1; D is ambiguous. Trimming removed 7 bases at V and 8 bases at J, with 18 bases between. The CDR3 extends over 14 amino acids. Germline V CDR1 and CDR2: MDHEN, SYDVKM. CDR3: CASTLWTPGDEQFF. The CDR3 DNA follows: TGTGCCAGCACCTTGTGGACCCCTGGCGATGAGCAGTTCTTC. The entire variable domain, with the rest obtained from reference TRBV28 and TRBJ2-1, is as follows: DVKVTQSSRYLVKRTGEKVFLECVQDMDHENMFWYRQDPGLGLRLIYFSYDVKMKEKGDIPEGYSVSREKKERFSLILESASTNQTSMYLCASTLWTPGDEQFFGPGTRLTVL.

The chain carries TRBV3-1 and TRBJ1-6, with D possibly matching TRBD1 (5 bases). The length of the CDR3 is 15 residues. Deletions cut 5 bases from V and 0 bases from J, with 8 bases between. CDR1 and CDR2 from the germline V gene are LGHDT and YNNKEL (reference sequence). CDR3 nucleotides: TGTGCCAGCAGCGATGACAGCTCCTATAATTCACCCCTCCACTTT. It specifies CASSDDSSYNSPLHF.

This clonotype came up many times. The chain carries TRBV6-5 and TRBJ2-3; maybe TRBD1 (6 bases). The V end was cut by 6 bases, the J end by 1 base, with 14 bases between. Germline CDR1 and CDR2: MNHEY and SVGAGI. The CDR3 covers 15 residues. This CDR3 is CASSPTGMGTDTQYF. The CDR3 nucleotides are TGTGCCAGCAGCCCCACAGGGATGGGCACAGATACGCAGTATTTT.

Concerning this clonotype itself: This clone may be a read error of a much larger clone one base away. The chain links TRBV6-6 to TRBJ2-7; D remains ambiguous. In germline, CDR1 is MNHNY, CDR2 SVGAGI (reference sequence). This CDR3 contains 11 residues. CDR3: CASSYGPEQCF. DNA for the CDR3: TGTGCCAGCAGTTACGGTCCCGAGCAGTGCTTC.

This clonotype came up many times. The chain joins TRBV4-3 to TRBJ2-5; 7 positions match TRBD1. J lost 1 base, V lost 0 bases, and 5 bases had no gene match. Germline V CDR1 and CDR2: LGHNA, YSLEER. This CDR3 comprises 16 residues. The CDR3 spells CASSQDWGQPQETQYF. For the CDR3, the DNA is TGCGCCAGCAGCCAAGATTGGGGACAGCCCCAAGAGACCCAGTACTTC.

As regards this clonotype: A clone one base away is much larger, so this may be a read error. The rearrangement joins TRBV7-2 to TRBJ1-3; possibly TRBD1 for D (6 bases). CDR1 SGHTA and CDR2 FQGNSA come from the germline V gene. CDR3 length equals 15 residues. For the CDR3, the DNA is TGTGCCAGCTGCTTAAGACAGGTCCGGGTTGACACCATATATTTT. It yields the protein CASCLRQVRVDTIYF.

The chain has TRBV3-1 and TRBJ2-5; the D is unclear. The length of the CDR3 is 13 residues. V was shortened by 1 base and J by 5 bases, with 8 bases between the two germline ends. Per the germline V gene, CDR1 is LGHDT and CDR2 is YNNKEL (reference sequence). The CDR3 region is CASSQASGETQYF. The CDR3 DNA reads as TGTGCCAGCAGCCAAGCCTCCGGGGAGACCCAGTACTTC.

The genes are TRBV30 and TRBJ2-3; D gene unclear. Trimming removed 1 base at V and 2 bases at J, with 4 bases between. Germline V gene lookup returns CDR1 GTSNPN and CDR2 SVGIG (reference sequence). The CDR3 is 12 residues long. In nucleotides, the CDR3 is TGTGCCTGGAGTGCCTACACAGATACGCAGTATTTT. It yields the protein CAWSAYTDTQYF.

This clonotype has more than one count but fewer than ten. The chain has TRBV2 and TRBJ1-3; D uncertain. Germline V gene lookup returns CDR1 SNHLY and CDR2 FYNNEI. The CDR3 length is 15 residues. Trimming took 7 bases from V and 0 from J, leaving 13 bases between them. The CDR3 bases are TGTGCCAGCATAGGAACGATGAGCTCTGGAAACACCATATATTTT. This translates into CASIGTMSSGNTIYF.

This clonotype was found a few times. The chain uses TRBV20-1 and TRBJ2-7; a possible D gene is TRBD1 (6 bases). The V end was cut by 3 bases, the J end by 2 bases, with 11 bases between. The CDR3 is made up of 13 amino acids. Germline-derived CDR1 and CDR2 are DFQATT and SNEGSKA (reference sequence). CDR3 nucleotide sequence: TGCAGTGCTAGGGCCAGGGGTACCTACGAGCAGTACTTC. Its protein is CSARARGTYEQYF.

In its sample, this clonotype was seen a few times. The CDR3 bases are TGTGCCTGGAGTGTTGAGAGCTCCTATAATTCACCCCTCCACTTT. Its translation: CAWSVESSYNSPLHF. V usage is TRBV30 and J usage is TRBJ1-6; D unresolved. Germline V CDR1 and CDR2: GTSNPN, SVGIG (reference sequence). There are 15 residues in the CDR3. Trimming cost V 0 bases and J 0 bases, with 6 bases left between them.

This clonotype was observed a few times. Relative to the germline gene, one junction end is altered; a read error may explain this. V gene TRBV27 combines with J gene TRBJ2-7, with 15 bases lining up with TRBD2. The CDR3 is made up of 17 amino acids. Germline V CDR1 and CDR2: MNHEY, SMNVEV (reference sequence). Here the CDR3 reads CASSISGLAGGMGEQYF. The DNA of the CDR3 is TGTGCCAGCAGTATATCCGGACTAGCGGGAGGGATGGGGGAGCAGTACTTC.

This clonotype has more than one count but fewer than ten. The chain couples TRBV20-1 to TRBJ2-1, with D perhaps matching TRBD1 (6 bases). Germline-derived CDR1 and CDR2 are DFQATT and SNEGSKA (reference sequence). The CDR3 runs to 15 residues. V was cut by 4 bases and J by 8 bases, with 21 bases left in between. This chain's CDR3 is CSATVNFLPGDEQFF. As DNA, the CDR3 is TGCAGTGCTACGGTTAACTTCCTTCCAGGGGATGAGCAGTTCTTC.

The chain couples TRBV12-3 or TRBV12-4 to TRBJ1-4, with 7 bases that match TRBD1. This CDR3 spans 15 amino acids. J was trimmed by 0 bases and V by 5 bases; bases with no gene match: 3. The CDR3 nucleotides read TGTGCCAGCAGTGAGGGACAGACAACTAATGAAAAACTGTTTTTT. It specifies CASSEGQTTNEKLFF.

The sample holds many counts of this clonotype. V and J are TRBV27 and TRBJ2-3; TRBD1 matches 8 bases. The CDR3 runs 16 residues. Trimming cost V 7 bases and J 1 base; bases outside gene matches: 10. Germline V gene sequence: CDR1 MNHEY, CDR2 SMNVEV (reference sequence). The CDR3 spells CASKTRTGLRTDTQYF. Here the CDR3 DNA reads TGTGCCAGCAAAACCCGGACAGGGCTGCGCACAGATACGCAGTATTTT.

The CDR3 is CASSLQGHLYNEQFF. The CDR3 DNA reads as TGCGCCAGCAGCTTACAGGGACATTTGTACAATGAGCAGTTCTTC. This chain joins TRBV5-1 and TRBJ2-1, with D tentatively TRBD1 (6 bases). The V end was cut by 2 bases, the J end by 4 bases, with 13 bases between. The CDR3 sequence is 15 residues long. Germline lookup yields CDR1 SGHRS and CDR2 YFSETQ.

The rearrangement joins TRBV7-4 to TRBJ2-5; D gene uncertain. The CDR3 has 15 residues. V lost 3 bases to trimming and J lost 5 bases, with 16 bases between them. The germline V gene encodes CDR1 SGHVT and CDR2 SQSDAQ. The CDR3 reads CASSFGVGRWETQYF. Written as DNA, the CDR3 is TGTGCCAGCAGCTTCGGAGTGGGAAGGTGGGAGACCCAGTACTTC.